The 16 T cell receptor beta chains listed next were all sequenced from one sample in a study of Graves' ophthalmopathy and Graves' hyperthyroidism. RNA transcripts were the source from which TCR beta CDR3 regions were amplified. HTBI primers primed a first-round RT-PCR, and a second-round multiplex PCR followed. TCRdb passed the multiplex PCR reads through MiXCR, listing each CDR3 protein once. The profile shows roughly 1.1 million distinct CDR3 sequences, about 35% of them singletons. The sequencing sample was made of peripheral blood or thyroid tissue (not recorded which). The receptors stem from an adult man with Graves' hyperthyroidism.

This clonotype was detected many times. The rearrangement links TRBV24-1 to TRBJ1-6; a possible D gene is TRBD1 (5 bases). V was shortened by 1 base and J by 9 bases, with 24 bases between the two germline ends. Germline lookup yields CDR1 KGHDR and CDR2 SFDVKD. CDR3 length: 19 residues. The chain's CDR3 is CATSDFPGHPSPGPSPLHF. The DNA for the CDR3 is TGTGCCACCAGTGATTTCCCCGGACACCCGTCACCCGGGCCTTCACCCCTCCACTTT.

A single count supports this clonotype. CDR3 coding DNA: TGCGCCAGCAGCCAAGATGCAGGGGCGAGGGAAAAACTGTTTTTT. Protein: CASSQDAGAREKLFF. This rearrangement joins TRBV4-1 to TRBJ1-4; TRBD1 is a possible D gene (6 bases). V lost 0 bases, J lost 8 bases, and 13 bases lay in between. Germline assignment: CDR1 MGHRA and CDR2 YSYEKL. This CDR3 has 15 residues.

This clonotype was picked up one time. This chain uses TRBV15 with TRBJ2-3; perhaps TRBD2 as D (6 bases). The ends were cut back, 4 bases at V and 6 bases at J, with 14 bases in the middle. The germline V gene encodes CDR1 LNHNV and CDR2 YYDKDF (reference sequence). This CDR3 spans 14 amino acids. The CDR3 protein is CATSTGTRADTQYF. DNA for the CDR3: TGTGCCACCAGCACCGGGACTCGGGCCGATACGCAGTATTTT. Using reference TRBV15 and TRBJ2-3 for the parts outside the CDR3, the full variable domain is DAMVIQNPRYQVTQFGKPVTLSCSQTLNHNVMYWYQQKSSQAPKLLFHYYDKDFNNEADTPDNFQSRRPNTSFCFLDIRSPGLGDTAMYLCATSTGTRADTQYFGPGTRLTVL.

This clonotype was detected ten times or more. CDR3 DNA: TGTGCCAGCAGCTTAGACTGGGGACAGGGGCGAGAGACCCAGTACTTC. This gives the protein CASSLDWGQGRETQYF. This sequence joins TRBV7-2 and TRBJ2-5, with 10 bases matching TRBD1. CDR1 is SGHTA, CDR2 FQGNSA, per germline. J gave up 4 bases and V 1 base, and 6 bases lay outside the gene matches. CDR3 length equals 16 residues. Using reference TRBV7-2 and TRBJ2-5 for the parts outside the CDR3, the full variable domain is GAGVSQSPSNKVTEKGKDVELRCDPISGHTALYWYRQSLGQGLEFLIYFQGNSAPDKSGLPSDRFSAERTGGSVSTLTIQRTQQEDSAVYLCASSLDWGQGRETQYFGPGTRLLVL.

This clonotype was seen only a few times. This chain connects TRBV4-3 to TRBJ2-7, with 10 bases that match TRBD1. The CDR3 length is 16 residues. Germline values: CDR1 LGHNA, CDR2 YSLEER. J lost 5 bases, V lost 4 bases, and 11 bases had no gene match. The CDR3 sequence: CASSPRRDRGLHEQYF. The DNA for the CDR3 is TGCGCCAGCAGCCCTCGGCGAGACAGGGGGCTGCACGAGCAGTACTTC.

This rearrangement joins TRBV2 to TRBJ2-5; no firm D call. Germline loops: CDR1 SNHLY, CDR2 FYNNEI. Trimming removed 8 bases from V and 2 bases from J, with 15 bases in between. The CDR3 loop spans 14 amino acids. In DNA form, the CDR3 reads TGTGCCAGCCTTGACCTCAACGTACAAGAGACCCAGTACTTC. Translation gives CASLDLNVQETQYF.

This clonotype showed up just once. Just one base apart from a much larger clone, this may be a read error. The chain couples TRBV11-2 to TRBJ2-5; D is uncertain. The DNA end lines up better with TRBJ2-1; the J call may be wrong. The CDR3 sequence is 14 residues long. In germline, CDR1 is SGHAT, CDR2 FQNNGV. The CDR3 is CASSPAEAGRSQFF. CDR3 coding DNA: TGTGCCAGCAGCCCAGCCGAGGCAGGACGGTCCCAGTTCTTC.

Of note for this clonotype: Because the CDR3's place on the DNA is in doubt, the DNA is left out and the CDR3 is given as listed by TCRdb. The chain links TRBV25-1 to TRBJ1-1. Looked up from germline, CDR1 is MGHDK and CDR2 is SYGVNS. The CDR3 is 16 residues long, counting both termini. CDR3 sequence reads: CACSARGGAGNTEAFF.

The count of this clonotype is one. A much larger clone lies one base from this, so it may be a read error. J is TRBJ2-7 and V is TRBV2; D remains ambiguous. This CDR3 comprises 12 residues. Germline loops: CDR1 SNHLY, CDR2 FYNNEI. V lost 8 bases and J lost 4, with 12 bases in between. CDR3 in amino acids: CASLPGKYEQYF. The CDR3 nucleotides are TGTGCCAGCTTACCTGGCAAGTACGAGCAGTACTTC.

This rearrangement joins TRBV6-5 to TRBJ2-2; D gene uncertain. The germline V gene encodes CDR1 MNHEY and CDR2 SVGAGI. The CDR3 loop spans 15 amino acids. Trimming cost V 0 bases and J 1 base, with 6 bases left between them. The CDR3 is CASSYSIQNTGELFF. CDR3 DNA: TGTGCCAGCAGTTACTCGATACAGAACACCGGGGAGCTGTTTTTT.

This clonotype was seen at least ten times. This chain joins TRBV20-1 and TRBJ2-2; D unclear. Germline V gives CDR1 DFQATT, CDR2 SNEGSKA (reference sequence). This CDR3 is built from 13 residues. V lost 4 bases, J lost 1 base, and 7 bases lay in between. The chain's CDR3 is CSAIYGNTGELFF. The CDR3 DNA is TGCAGTGCTATTTACGGGAACACCGGGGAGCTGTTTTTT.

V is TRBV4-1 and J is TRBJ1-1; the match to TRBD1 covers 10 bases. The CDR3 covers 17 residues. J gave up 2 bases and V 2 bases, and 8 bases lay outside the gene matches. The germline V gene has CDR1 MGHRA and CDR2 YSYEKL. The CDR3 DNA follows: TGCGCCAGCAGCCAACCCTATGGGACAGGGGATAACACTGAAGCTTTCTTT. This gives the protein CASSQPYGTGDNTEAFF.

This clonotype appeared many times. V usage is TRBV20-1 and J usage is TRBJ1-4; D unclear. Deletions cut 0 bases from V and 7 bases from J, with 12 bases between. The length of the CDR3 is 14 residues. Germline V gene sequence: CDR1 DFQATT, CDR2 SNEGSKA (reference sequence). CDR3 nucleotides: TGCAGTGCTAGAGATCCTTATAAGGGTGAAAAACTGTTTTTT. This codes for CSARDPYKGEKLFF.

In the case of this clonotype: This likely traces to a read error, being one base from a far larger clone. The J gene is TRBJ1-1, the V gene TRBV13; D unclear. CDR1 is PRHDT and CDR2 is FYEKMQ in the germline V gene (reference sequence). This CDR3 region has 14 residues. CDR3 in amino acids: CASSLDGVNTEALF. Here the CDR3 DNA reads TGCGCCAGCAGCTTGGACGGAGTGAACACTGAAGCTCTCTTT. Full variable domain (outside the CDR3, taken from reference TRBV13 and TRBJ1-1): AAGVIQSPRHLIKEKRETATLKCYPIPRHDTVYWYQQGPGQDPQFLISFYEKMQSDKGSIPDRFSAQQFSDYHSELNMSSLELGDSALYFCASSLDGVNTEALFGQGTRLTVV.

This chain joins TRBV20-1 and TRBJ1-1; 7 nucleotides line up with TRBD1. The CDR3 sequence is 11 residues long. The J segment lost 9 bases and the V segment lost 3 bases, leaving 4 bases of the junction unmatched. Germline V CDR1 and CDR2: DFQATT, SNEGSKA (reference sequence). Here the CDR3 DNA reads TGCAGTGCTAGTCACAGGGGAAAAGCTTTCTTT. Its protein is CSASHRGKAFF.

V usage is TRBV10-3 and J usage is TRBJ1-1; no clear D. V was trimmed by 5 bases and J by 1 base, leaving 20 bases between them. The CDR3 runs 17 residues. Germline V CDR1 and CDR2: ENHRY, SYGVKD. CDR3 sequence reads: CAISYSRSPPGNTEAFF. CDR3 bases: TGTGCCATCAGTTACTCACGATCACCCCCAGGGAACACTGAAGCTTTCTTT.